The rows below give T cell receptor beta chains drawn from one sample of a study of cytomegalovirus exposure and HLA in healthy donors. Repertoires were generated with immunoSEQ multiplex PCR, while TCRdb's copy carries only in-frame clones and drops some. Among about 130,000 clones listed, more than 65% were seen once. The sequencing sample was made of PBMCs. Receptor source: a young man in good health and CMV-seropositive. Both conserved end residues are part of each CDR3. The D gene is left open where the match is weak. A row's size may be missing; if present it is once, few, many or a size class.

j_call v_call clone_size d_call cdr3_aa cdr3_nt
TRBJ2-3 TRBV5-1 NA TRBD1 CASSSDRETDTQYF TGCGCCAGCAGCTCGGACAGGGAAACAGATACGCAGTATTTT
TRBJ1-2 TRBV19 NA NA CASSIDFPDGGTHF TGTGCCAGTAGTATCGATTTCCCCGACGGGGGGACGCACTTC
TRBJ1-2 TRBV6-5 NA NA CASSYGYGLYGYTF TGTGCCAGCAGTTACGGGTATGGGCTCTATGGCTACACCTTC
TRBJ2-7 TRBV12-2 NA NA CASRLIRDMIYEQYF TGTGCAAGTCGCTTAATTAGGGACATGATCTACGAGCAGTACTTC
TRBJ2-1 TRBV5-6 NA NA CASSSLKIGAWGDEQFF TGTGCCAGCAGCTCGCTCAAAATTGGAGCCTGGGGCGATGAGCAGTTCTTC
TRBJ2-3 TRBV27 NA TRBD2 CASSDTSPGSGGDTQYF TGTGCCAGCAGTGACACATCCCCGGGTAGCGGGGGAGATACGCAGTATTTT
TRBJ2-7 TRBV2 few TRBD1 CASSDPGGGDEQYF TGTGCCAGCAGTGACCCAGGGGGCGGCGACGAGCAGTACTTC
TRBJ1-1 TRBV6-1 NA NA CASSSGSSNTEAFF TGTGCCAGCAGTTCAGGGTCATCGAACACTGAAGCTTTCTTT
TRBJ2-7 TRBV15 NA TRBD1 CATVNRGKNYEQYF TGTGCCACCGTCAACAGGGGTAAAAACTACGAGCAGTACTTC
TRBJ2-7 TRBV11-2 NA NA CASSPKGGQTYEQYF TGTGCCAGCAGCCCCAAAGGGGGACAAACCTACGAGCAGTACTTC
TRBJ1-1 TRBV30 NA NA CACLSLRWNTEAFF TGTGCCTGCCTCTCCCTCCGGTGGAACACTGAAGCTTTCTTT
TRBJ2-7 TRBV11-2 few NA CASSLGTGTYEQYF TGTGCCAGCAGCTTAGGGACTGGTACCTACGAGCAGTACTTC
TRBJ2-2 TRBV6-5 NA NA CASSYSETGELFF TGTGCCAGCAGTTACTCAGAGACCGGGGAGCTGTTTTTT
TRBJ1-1 TRBV6-5 NA NA CASSSPGRVLEAFF TGTGCCAGCAGTTCGCCGGGGAGGGTACTCGAAGCTTTCTTT
TRBJ1-1 TRBV6-5 NA NA CATKGRLGTEAFF TGTGCCACGAAAGGGAGGCTGGGCACTGAAGCTTTCTTT
TRBJ2-5 TRBV6-7 NA NA CASSRGTGPEETQYF TGTGCCAGCAGTAGGGGGACGGGGCCCGAAGAGACCCAGTACTTC
TRBJ1-1 TRBV27 NA NA CASTRSGWTEAFF TGTGCCAGCACCCGCTCGGGGTGGACTGAAGCTTTCTTT
TRBJ2-1 TRBV5-6 NA TRBD2 CASSHRLAGSNEQFF TGTGCCAGCAGCCACCGACTAGCGGGAAGTAATGAGCAGTTCTTC
TRBJ1-4 TRBV4-3 NA TRBD1 CASSQARAGQGEKLFF TGCGCCAGCAGCCAAGCCCGAGCGGGACAGGGTGAAAAACTGTTTTTT
TRBJ2-5 TRBV19 NA TRBD2 CASSPPLAGKETQYF TGTGCCAGTAGTCCCCCTCTAGCGGGGAAAGAGACCCAGTACTTC
TRBJ2-7 TRBV25-1 NA NA CASSPQDSSSKQYF TGTGCCAGCAGCCCCCAAGACAGCTCTTCGAAGCAGTACTTC
TRBJ2-7 TRBV19 NA NA CASSVRDSTYEQYF TGTGCCAGTAGTGTACGGGACTCAACTTACGAGCAGTACTTC
TRBJ1-2 TRBV6-5 few NA CASSYDGYGSGYTF TGTGCCAGCAGTTATGACGGTTACGGGAGTGGCTACACCTTC
TRBJ2-7 TRBV7-9 NA NA CSSSLAGFNEQYF TGTTCCAGCAGCTTAGCCGGGTTCAACGAGCAGTACTTC
TRBJ2-7 TRBV2 NA NA CASSQGHSYEQYF TGTGCCAGCAGTCAAGGACATTCCTACGAGCAGTACTTC
TRBJ2-5 TRBV19 NA NA CASSVSGFLEAQYF TGTGCCAGTAGTGTCTCAGGGTTTTTAGAGGCCCAGTACTTC
TRBJ1-4 TRBV6-5 NA NA CASSYWGGREKKLFF TGTGCCAGCAGTTACTGGGGGGGAAGAGAGAAAAAACTGTTTTTT
TRBJ1-1 TRBV5-6 NA TRBD1 CASSLPGTATEAFF TGTGCCAGCAGCTTGCCCGGGACAGCCACTGAAGCTTTCTTT
TRBJ2-3 TRBV5-4 NA TRBD2 CASSLAPAGGVTDTQYF TGTGCCAGCAGCTTGGCTCCAGCGGGAGGGGTCACAGATACGCAGTATTTT